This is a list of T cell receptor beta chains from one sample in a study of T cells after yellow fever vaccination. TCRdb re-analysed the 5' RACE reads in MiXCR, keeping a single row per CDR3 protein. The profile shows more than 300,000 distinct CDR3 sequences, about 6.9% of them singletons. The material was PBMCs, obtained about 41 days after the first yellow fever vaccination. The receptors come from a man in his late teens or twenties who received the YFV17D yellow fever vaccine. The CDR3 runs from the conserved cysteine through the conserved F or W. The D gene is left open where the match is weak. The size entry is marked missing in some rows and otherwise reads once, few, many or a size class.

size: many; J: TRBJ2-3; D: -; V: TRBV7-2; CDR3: CASSPRRGRSTDTQYF; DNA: TGTGCCAGCAGCCCCCGCCGGGGGCGGAGCACAGATACGCAGTATTTT
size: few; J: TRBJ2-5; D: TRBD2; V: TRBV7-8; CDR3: CASTGVAGGETQYF; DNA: TGTGCCAGCACCGGGGTAGCGGGGGGGGAGACCCAGTACTTC
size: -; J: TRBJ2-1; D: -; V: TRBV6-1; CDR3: CASSEQGPYNEQFF; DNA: TGTGCCAGCAGTGAGCAGGGGCCGTACAATGAGCAGTTCTTC
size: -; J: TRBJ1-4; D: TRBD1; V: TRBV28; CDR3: CASSPQGWILFF; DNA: TGTGCCAGCAGCCCACAGGGGTGGATTCTGTTTTTT
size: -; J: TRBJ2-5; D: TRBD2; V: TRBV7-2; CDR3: CASRHGLAGALQETQYF; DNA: TGTGCCAGCAGACACGGACTAGCGGGGGCCCTACAAGAGACCCAGTACTTC
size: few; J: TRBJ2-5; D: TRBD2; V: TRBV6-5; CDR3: CASSWGASGGLIGTQYF; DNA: TGTGCCAGCAGTTGGGGGGCTAGCGGGGGCCTAATCGGGACCCAGTACTTC
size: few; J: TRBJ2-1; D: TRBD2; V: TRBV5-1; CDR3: CASSSPASGGAPYNEQFF; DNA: TGCGCCAGCAGCTCCCCGGCTAGCGGGGGGGCCCCCTACAATGAGCAGTTCTTC
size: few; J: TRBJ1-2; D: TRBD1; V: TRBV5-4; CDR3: CASRGDSYGYTF; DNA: TGTGCCAGCAGGGGGGACAGCTATGGCTACACCTTC
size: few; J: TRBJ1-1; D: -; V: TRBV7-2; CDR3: CASSLNLGTEAFF; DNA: TGTGCCAGCAGCTTAAATCTGGGGACTGAAGCTTTCTTT
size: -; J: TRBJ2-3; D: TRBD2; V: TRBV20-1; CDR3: CSARVAGRTDTQYF; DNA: TGCAGTGCTAGAGTAGCGGGCCGCACAGATACGCAGTATTTT
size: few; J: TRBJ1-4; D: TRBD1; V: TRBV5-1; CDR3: CASSLASDGTGGNEKLFF; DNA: TGCGCCAGCAGCTTGGCTTCGGACGGGACAGGGGGAAATGAAAAACTGTTTTTT
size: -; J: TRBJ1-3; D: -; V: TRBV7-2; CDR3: CASTQSGGNTIYF; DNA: TGTGCCAGCACCCAATCGGGGGGGAACACCATATATTTT
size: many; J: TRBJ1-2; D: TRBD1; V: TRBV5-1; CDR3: CASSGKTGYGYTF; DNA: TGCGCCAGCAGCGGGAAGACAGGGTATGGCTACACCTTC
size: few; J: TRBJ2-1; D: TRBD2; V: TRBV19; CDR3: CASSMRRGLTYNEQFF; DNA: TGTGCCAGTAGTATGCGGCGGGGGTTAACCTACAATGAGCAGTTCTTC
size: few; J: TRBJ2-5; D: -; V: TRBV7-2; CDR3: CASSRGRGQETQYF; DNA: TGTGCCAGCAGCCGTGGGCGGGGTCAAGAGACCCAGTACTTC
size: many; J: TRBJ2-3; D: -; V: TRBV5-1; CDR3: CASSLVGPDTQYF; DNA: TGCGCCAGCAGCTTGGTGGGACCAGATACGCAGTATTTT
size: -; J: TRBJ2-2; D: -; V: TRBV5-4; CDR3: CASSFQGLSGELFF; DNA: TGTGCCAGCAGCTTCCAGGGATTATCCGGGGAGCTGTTTTTT
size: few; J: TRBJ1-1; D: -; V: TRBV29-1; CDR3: CSVEETEAFF; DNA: TGCAGCGTTGAGGAGACTGAAGCTTTCTTT
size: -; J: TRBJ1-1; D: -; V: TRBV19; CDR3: CASRNPGYTEAFF; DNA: TGTGCCAGTAGAAACCCAGGGTACACTGAAGCTTTCTTT
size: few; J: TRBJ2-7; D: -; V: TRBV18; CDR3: CASSLMQSPSYEQYF; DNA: TGTGCCAGCTCACTTATGCAGTCGCCCTCCTACGAGCAGTACTTC
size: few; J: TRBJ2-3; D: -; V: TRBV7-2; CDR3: CASSVGSPTLGTQYF; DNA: TGTGCCAGCAGCGTCGGGTCCCCAACCTTAGGTACGCAGTATTTT
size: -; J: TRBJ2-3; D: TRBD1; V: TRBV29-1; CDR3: CSVSGTGYTDTQYF; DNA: TGCAGCGTTTCCGGGACAGGATACACAGATACGCAGTATTTT
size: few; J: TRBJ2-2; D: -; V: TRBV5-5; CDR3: CASSLATGAHGELFF; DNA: TGTGCCAGCAGCTTGGCCACGGGGGCCCACGGGGAGCTGTTTTTT
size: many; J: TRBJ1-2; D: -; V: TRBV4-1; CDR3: CASSPREGHYGYTF; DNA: TGCGCCAGCAGCCCGAGGGAGGGGCACTATGGCTACACCTTC
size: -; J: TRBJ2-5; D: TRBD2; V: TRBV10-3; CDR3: CAIRPGLAGALKETQYF; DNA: TGTGCCATCAGGCCGGGACTAGCGGGGGCCCTAAAAGAGACCCAGTACTTC
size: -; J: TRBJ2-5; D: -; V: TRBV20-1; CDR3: CSAGGLQQETQYF; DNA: TGCAGTGCTGGGGGACTCCAGCAAGAGACCCAGTACTTC
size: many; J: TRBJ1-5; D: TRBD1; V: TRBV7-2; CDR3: CASSSGQGQGPQHF; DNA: TGTGCCAGCAGCTCGGGACAGGGACAGGGGCCCCAGCATTTT
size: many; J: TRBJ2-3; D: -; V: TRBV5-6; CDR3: CASSLGGSGTDTQYF; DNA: TGTGCCAGCAGCTTGGGAGGGTCGGGCACAGATACGCAGTATTTT
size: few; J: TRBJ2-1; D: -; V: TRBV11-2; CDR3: CASRTEGSSYNEQFF; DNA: TGTGCCAGCAGGACGGAGGGGAGCTCCTACAATGAGCAGTTCTTC
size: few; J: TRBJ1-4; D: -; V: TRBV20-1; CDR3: CSPRAQGQEKLFF; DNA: TGCAGTCCAAGAGCACAGGGTCAGGAAAAACTGTTTTTT
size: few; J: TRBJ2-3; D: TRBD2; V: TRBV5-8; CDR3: CASSPFGGAKDTQYF; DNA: TGTGCCAGCAGCCCATTCGGGGGGGCCAAAGATACGCAGTATTTT
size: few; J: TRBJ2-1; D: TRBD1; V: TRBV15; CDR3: CATGQGESYNEQFF; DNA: TGTGCCACCGGACAGGGGGAAAGCTACAATGAGCAGTTCTTC
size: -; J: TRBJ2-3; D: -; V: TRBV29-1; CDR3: CSVGYKWRGPDTDTQYF; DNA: TGCAGCGTTGGATACAAGTGGAGGGGGCCAGACACAGATACGCAGTATTTT
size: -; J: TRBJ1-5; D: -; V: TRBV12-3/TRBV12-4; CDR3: CASRPNSNQPQHF; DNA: TGTGCCAGCAGACCTAATAGCAATCAGCCCCAGCATTTT
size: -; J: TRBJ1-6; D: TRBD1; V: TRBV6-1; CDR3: CASNEGRGRFNSPLHF; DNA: TGTGCCAGCAACGAGGGCAGGGGGCGTTTTAATTCACCCCTCCACTTT
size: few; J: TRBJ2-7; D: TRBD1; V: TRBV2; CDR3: CASQGTGLFYEQYF; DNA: TGTGCCAGCCAAGGGACAGGGCTCTTCTACGAGCAGTACTTC
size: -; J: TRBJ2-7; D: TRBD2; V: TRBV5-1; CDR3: CASSLVAGGRNEQYF; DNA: TGCGCCAGCAGCCTAGTGGCGGGGGGGAGGAACGAGCAGTACTTC
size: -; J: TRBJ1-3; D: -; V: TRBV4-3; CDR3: CASSQDWGRPSGNTIYF; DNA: TGCGCCAGCAGCCAAGATTGGGGACGACCCTCTGGAAACACCATATATTTT
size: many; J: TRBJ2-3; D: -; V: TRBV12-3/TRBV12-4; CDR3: CASSREPRGGDTQYF; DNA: TGTGCCAGCAGTAGAGAGCCCAGAGGAGGAGATACGCAGTATTTT
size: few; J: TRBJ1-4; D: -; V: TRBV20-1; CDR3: CSARDNGGGIEKLFF; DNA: TGCAGTGCTAGAGATAATGGGGGGGGGATTGAAAAACTGTTTTTT
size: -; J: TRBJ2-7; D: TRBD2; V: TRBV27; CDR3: CASSYITGLAGRTYEQYF; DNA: TGTGCCAGCAGTTACATTACGGGACTAGCGGGGCGGACCTACGAGCAGTACTTC
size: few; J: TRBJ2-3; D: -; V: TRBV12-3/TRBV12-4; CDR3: CASSPTTGYGTDTQYF; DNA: TGTGCCAGCAGTCCCACAACAGGGTACGGCACAGATACGCAGTATTTT
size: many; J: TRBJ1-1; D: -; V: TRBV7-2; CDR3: CASSLERRGGTEAFF; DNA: TGTGCCAGCAGCTTAGAGCGGAGAGGCGGCACTGAAGCTTTCTTT
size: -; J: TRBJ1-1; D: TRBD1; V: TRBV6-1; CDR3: CASTRGLGTEAFF; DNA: TGTGCCAGCACCAGGGGGTTGGGCACTGAAGCTTTCTTT
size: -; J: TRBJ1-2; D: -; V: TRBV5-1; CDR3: CASSDPRLGYGYTF; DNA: TGCGCCAGCAGCGACCCGCGGTTGGGCTATGGCTACACCTTC
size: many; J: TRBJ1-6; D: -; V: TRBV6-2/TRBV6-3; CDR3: CASRKRALGAPLHF; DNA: TGTGCCAGCAGAAAACGGGCCCTGGGAGCGCCCCTCCACTTT
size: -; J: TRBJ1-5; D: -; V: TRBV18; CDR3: CASSPGSGGNQPQHF; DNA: TGTGCCAGCTCTCCCGGGTCCGGGGGGAATCAGCCCCAGCATTTT
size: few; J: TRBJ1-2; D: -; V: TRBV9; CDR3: CASNQGTGGYTF; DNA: TGTGCCAGCAACCAGGGGACGGGGGGCTACACCTTC
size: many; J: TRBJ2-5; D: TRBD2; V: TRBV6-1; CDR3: CASSTRLAEETQYF; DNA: TGTGCCAGCAGTACCAGACTAGCGGAAGAGACCCAGTACTTC
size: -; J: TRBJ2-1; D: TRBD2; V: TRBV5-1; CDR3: CASSLDLGGGASNEQFF; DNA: TGCGCCAGCAGCTTGGATCTGGGCGGGGGGGCTTCCAATGAGCAGTTCTTC
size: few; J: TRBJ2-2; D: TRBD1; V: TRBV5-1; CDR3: CASSSPGQGRSGELFF; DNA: TGCGCCAGCAGCTCTCCGGGACAGGGACGGTCCGGGGAGCTGTTTTTT
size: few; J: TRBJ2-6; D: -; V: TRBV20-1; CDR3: CSAERSGANVLTF; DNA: TGCAGTGCCGAAAGATCTGGGGCCAACGTCCTGACTTTC
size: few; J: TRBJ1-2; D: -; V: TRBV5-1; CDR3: CASSLMDPRNYGYTF; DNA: TGCGCCAGCAGCTTGATGGACCCACGTAACTATGGCTACACCTTC
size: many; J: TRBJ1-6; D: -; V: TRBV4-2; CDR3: CASSQDPPAGNSPLHF; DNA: TGTGCCAGCAGCCAAGATCCCCCTGCAGGAAATTCACCCCTCCACTTT
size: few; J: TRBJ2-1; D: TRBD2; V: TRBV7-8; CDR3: CASSARTSGGPSDNEQFF; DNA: TGTGCCAGCAGCGCGCGGACTAGCGGGGGGCCGTCCGACAATGAGCAGTTCTTC
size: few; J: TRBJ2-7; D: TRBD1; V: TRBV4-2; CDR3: CASSQFPEGARAYEQYF; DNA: TGTGCCAGCAGCCAATTCCCCGAGGGGGCGCGGGCCTACGAGCAGTACTTC
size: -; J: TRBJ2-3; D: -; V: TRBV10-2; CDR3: CASSESTRRGGTDTQYF; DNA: TGCGCCAGCAGTGAGTCGACGAGGAGGGGGGGCACAGATACGCAGTATTTT
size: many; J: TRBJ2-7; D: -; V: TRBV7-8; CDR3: CASSFRGAYEQYF; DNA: TGTGCCAGCAGCTTTCGAGGGGCCTACGAGCAGTACTTC
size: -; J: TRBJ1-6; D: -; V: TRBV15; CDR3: CATSRILVRDSPLHF; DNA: TGTGCCACCAGCAGGATCCTGGTACGGGACTCACCCCTCCACTTT